This T cell receptor (beta chain) was recovered during a study of T cell changes during pregnancy in multiple sclerosis (dated by TCRdb to the late 2010s). Notes on the research overall: The study looked at changes in the T cell repertoire across pregnancy in women with multiple sclerosis.

Library creation used the immunoSEQ multiplex PCR assay. TCRdb took this table from immuneACCESS and kept in-frame rearrangements with V and J called. Such tables lack part of the clones; where checked against another copy, unresolved V genes explain under half of the gap, and the rest is unexplained. Recorded for this sample are over 50,000 clones; approximately 91% of them occurred a single time. The top ten constitute around 1.6% of the sample. The CDR3, from cysteine to phenylalanine, totals 15 residues. The DNA shown is the 45-base CDR3, in frame from base 1. The germline V gene specifies SGDLS as CDR1 and YYNGEE as CDR2. V loses 1 base of germline sequence and J loses 3 bases, and the interval between the two ends is 11 bases. About this clone itself: This clone's antigen is unknown. Within one base of it there is no much larger clone, and no base qualities were kept.

This TCR was recovered from a female donor with multiple sclerosis, enrolled in a pregnancy study. The sample here was peripheral blood, taken in the first trimester of pregnancy. In this chain, TRBV9 is recombined with TRBJ2-1, with TRBD2 as a weak D call on 5 bases. In nucleotide form, the sequence is TGTGCCAGCAGCGTAATGTCTAGCAGCTACAATGAGCAGTTCTTC. Protein translation: CASSVMSSSYNEQFF.